This T cell receptor (beta chain) appears in the sequencing data of a study of molecular identifiers for immune sequencing clone quantification. A CD8+CD4-CCR7+CD45RA+ gate was used to sort naive CD8 T cells. TCRdb reanalysed the PCR reads using MiXCR and keeps one entry per CDR3 protein. This table holds approximately 630,000 distinct CDR3 sequences, roughly 27% found once. This clonotype showed up just once. The TCR sequence derives from a human donor in good health. Some libraries in this study had Jurkat cell RNA spiked in. Sample: naive CD8+ T cells from blood, with Jurkat cell RNA spiked in. Noted subset: FACS-sorted CD8+CD4-CCR7+CD45RA+ naive T cells.

This CDR3 is CASSQVPRDTQYF. The CDR3 bases are TGCGCCAGCAGCCAAGTTCCCCGGGACACGCAGTATTTT. The rearrangement links TRBV4-3 to TRBJ2-3; the D gene could be TRBD1 or TRBD2 (5 bases each). Germline values: CDR1 LGHNA, CDR2 YSLEER. CDR3 length: 13 amino acids. V lost 1 base, J lost 9 bases, and 11 bases lay in between.